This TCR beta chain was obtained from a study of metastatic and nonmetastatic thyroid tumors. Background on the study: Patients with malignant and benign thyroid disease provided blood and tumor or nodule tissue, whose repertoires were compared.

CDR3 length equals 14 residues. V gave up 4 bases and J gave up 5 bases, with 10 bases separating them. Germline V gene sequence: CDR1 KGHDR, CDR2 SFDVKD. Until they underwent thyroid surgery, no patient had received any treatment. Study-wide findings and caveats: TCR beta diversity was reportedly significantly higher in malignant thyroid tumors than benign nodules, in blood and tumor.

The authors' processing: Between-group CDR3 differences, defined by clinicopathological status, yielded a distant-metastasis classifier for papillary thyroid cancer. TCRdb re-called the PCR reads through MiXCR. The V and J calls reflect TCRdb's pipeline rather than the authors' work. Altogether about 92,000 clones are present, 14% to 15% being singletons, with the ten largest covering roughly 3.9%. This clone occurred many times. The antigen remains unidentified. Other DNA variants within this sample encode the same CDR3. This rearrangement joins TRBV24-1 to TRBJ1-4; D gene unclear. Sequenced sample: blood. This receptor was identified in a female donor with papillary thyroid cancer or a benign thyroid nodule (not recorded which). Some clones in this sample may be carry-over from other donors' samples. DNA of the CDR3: TGTGCCACCAGTGACCCGAGGGCCAATGAAAAACTGTTTTTT. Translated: CATSDPRANEKLFF.